Listed below are T cell receptor beta chains from one sample, sequenced in a study of OX40 agonist ivuxolimab in advanced cancers. Data came from immunoSEQ multiplex PCR; TCRdb stores just in-frame clones and leaves some out. The sample records approximately 62,000 clones, 85% to 95% being singletons. Material: CD4+ or CD8+ T cells sorted from blood, obtained in a trial of the OX40 agonist ivuxolimab. Every receptor here comes from an adult with an advanced solid tumor such as melanoma, head and neck, liver or kidney cancer. Both conserved end residues are part of each CDR3. A D gene is named only where the DNA matches it firmly. The size of a clone is reported for some rows only, either as once, few or many, or as a class for expanded clones.

clone_size: -
v_call: TRBV5-1
j_call: TRBJ1-1
d_call: TRBD1
cdr3_aa: CASTRDRVNTEAFF
cdr3_nt: TGCGCCAGCACCCGGGACAGAGTGAACACTGAAGCTTTCTTT

clone_size: -
v_call: TRBV4-1
j_call: TRBJ2-5
d_call: TRBD2
cdr3_aa: CASSQDPPSGDQETQYF
cdr3_nt: TGCGCCAGCAGCCAAGATCCCCCTAGCGGGGACCAAGAGACCCAGTACTTC

clone_size: -
v_call: TRBV13
j_call: TRBJ2-7
d_call: TRBD2
cdr3_aa: CASRKLAPYEQYF
cdr3_nt: TGTGCCAGCAGGAAACTAGCGCCCTACGAGCAGTACTTC

clone_size: -
v_call: TRBV6-6
j_call: TRBJ1-1
d_call: -
cdr3_aa: CASSYSILGTEAFF
cdr3_nt: TGTGCCAGCAGTTACTCGATTCTTGGCACTGAAGCTTTCTTT

clone_size: few
v_call: TRBV27
j_call: TRBJ2-7
d_call: -
cdr3_aa: CASSLAQGSYEQYF
cdr3_nt: TGTGCCAGCAGTTTAGCCCAGGGCTCCTACGAGCAGTACTTC

clone_size: -
v_call: TRBV7-2
j_call: TRBJ2-7
d_call: -
cdr3_aa: CASSFEEGNEQYF
cdr3_nt: TGTGCCAGCAGCTTTGAAGAGGGGAACGAGCAGTACTTC

clone_size: once
v_call: TRBV5-5
j_call: TRBJ2-1
d_call: -
cdr3_aa: CASSLGGAGEQFF
cdr3_nt: TGTGCCAGCAGCTTAGGGGGCGCGGGGGAGCAGTTCTTC

clone_size: -
v_call: TRBV6-5
j_call: TRBJ2-7
d_call: -
cdr3_aa: CASSYSYSYEQYF
cdr3_nt: TGTGCCAGCAGTTACTCCTACTCCTACGAGCAGTACTTC

clone_size: -
v_call: TRBV9
j_call: TRBJ1-2
d_call: TRBD1
cdr3_aa: CASSVRRDRADGYTF
cdr3_nt: TGTGCCAGCAGCGTGAGACGGGACAGGGCGGATGGCTACACCTTC

clone_size: -
v_call: TRBV11-1
j_call: TRBJ2-7
d_call: TRBD2
cdr3_aa: CASSTRTSGSLGEQYF
cdr3_nt: TGTGCCAGCAGCACGCGGACTAGCGGGAGTTTAGGCGAGCAGTACTTC

clone_size: -
v_call: TRBV29-1
j_call: TRBJ2-7
d_call: -
cdr3_aa: CSVAGIDLRGYEQYF
cdr3_nt: TGCAGCGTAGCGGGGATAGACCTCAGGGGATACGAGCAGTACTTC

clone_size: once
v_call: TRBV25-1
j_call: TRBJ1-4
d_call: -
cdr3_aa: CASSGGITFEKLFF
cdr3_nt: TGTGCCAGCAGTGGAGGGATTACGTTCGAAAAACTGTTTTTT

clone_size: -
v_call: TRBV2
j_call: TRBJ1-1
d_call: -
cdr3_aa: CASRGQSNTEAFF
cdr3_nt: TGTGCCAGCAGGGGACAATCCAACACTGAAGCTTTCTTT

clone_size: -
v_call: TRBV4-3
j_call: TRBJ2-7
d_call: -
cdr3_aa: CASSTAANYEQYF
cdr3_nt: TGCGCCAGCTCGACAGCCGCGAACTACGAGCAGTACTTC

clone_size: -
v_call: TRBV15
j_call: TRBJ2-7
d_call: TRBD1
cdr3_aa: CATSRDRGQGYEQYF
cdr3_nt: TGTGCCACCAGCAGAGATCGTGGACAGGGTTACGAGCAGTACTTC

clone_size: -
v_call: TRBV7-2
j_call: TRBJ2-7
d_call: TRBD2
cdr3_aa: CASSLDGGSSYEQYF
cdr3_nt: TGTGCCAGCAGCTTAGATGGCGGGAGTTCCTACGAGCAGTACTTC

clone_size: -
v_call: TRBV7-9
j_call: TRBJ2-7
d_call: -
cdr3_aa: CASSLDVYEQYF
cdr3_nt: TGTGCCAGCAGCTTAGACGTTTACGAGCAGTACTTC

clone_size: -
v_call: TRBV7-6
j_call: TRBJ2-7
d_call: -
cdr3_aa: CASSPGPSYEQYF
cdr3_nt: TGTGCCAGCAGCCCCGGCCCCTCCTACGAGCAGTACTTC

clone_size: -
v_call: TRBV6-1
j_call: TRBJ1-6
d_call: TRBD1
cdr3_aa: CASRYRGRAPLHF
cdr3_nt: TGTGCCAGCAGGTACAGGGGTAGGGCACCCCTCCACTTT

clone_size: -
v_call: TRBV5-1
j_call: TRBJ2-3
d_call: TRBD1
cdr3_aa: CASSWGQFSTDTQYF
cdr3_nt: TGCGCCAGCAGCTGGGGACAGTTCAGCACAGATACGCAGTATTTT

clone_size: -
v_call: TRBV5-1
j_call: TRBJ2-7
d_call: -
cdr3_aa: CASSFRRGSYEQYF
cdr3_nt: TGCGCCAGCAGCTTTAGGCGGGGCTCCTACGAGCAGTACTTC

clone_size: -
v_call: TRBV7-3
j_call: TRBJ2-1
d_call: TRBD2
cdr3_aa: CASSYGLAGEVEQFF
cdr3_nt: TGTGCCAGCAGCTATGGACTAGCGGGAGAGGTTGAGCAGTTCTTC

clone_size: -
v_call: TRBV4-1
j_call: TRBJ1-4
d_call: -
cdr3_aa: CASSPDGNEKLFF
cdr3_nt: TGCGCCAGCAGCCCCGACGGAAATGAAAAACTGTTTTTT

clone_size: -
v_call: TRBV6-1
j_call: TRBJ2-7
d_call: TRBD1
cdr3_aa: CASTKGQGAYEQYF
cdr3_nt: TGTGCCAGCACCAAGGGACAGGGGGCCTACGAGCAGTACTTC

clone_size: -
v_call: TRBV13
j_call: TRBJ2-4
d_call: -
cdr3_aa: CASSFGGAQAKNIQYF
cdr3_nt: TGTGCCAGCAGCTTTGGTGGAGCACAGGCCAAAAACATTCAGTACTTC

clone_size: few
v_call: TRBV6-5
j_call: TRBJ1-2
d_call: -
cdr3_aa: CASSYSVSVSYTF
cdr3_nt: TGTGCCAGCAGTTACTCGGTGTCAGTCAGCTACACCTTC

clone_size: once
v_call: TRBV6-5
j_call: TRBJ2-5
d_call: TRBD2
cdr3_aa: CASSGGQETQYF
cdr3_nt: TGTGCCAGCTCGGGAGGCCAAGAGACCCAGTACTTC

clone_size: once
v_call: TRBV5-1
j_call: TRBJ2-3
d_call: TRBD2
cdr3_aa: CASSSFRGGATDTQYF
cdr3_nt: TGCGCCAGCAGCTCCTTTCGCGGGGGAGCCACAGATACGCAGTATTTT

clone_size: -
v_call: TRBV18
j_call: TRBJ2-3
d_call: -
cdr3_aa: CASSPRQNTDTQYF
cdr3_nt: TGTGCCAGCTCACCGCGGCAGAACACAGATACGCAGTATTTT

clone_size: few
v_call: TRBV7-9
j_call: TRBJ2-6
d_call: -
cdr3_aa: CASSIITGIGANVLTF
cdr3_nt: TGTGCCAGCAGCATAATCACAGGGATAGGGGCCAACGTCCTGACTTTC

clone_size: -
v_call: TRBV7-6
j_call: TRBJ1-1
d_call: TRBD1
cdr3_aa: CASSLEGTGRHTEAFF
cdr3_nt: TGTGCCAGCAGCTTAGAGGGGACAGGGAGGCACACTGAAGCTTTCTTT

clone_size: -
v_call: TRBV12-5
j_call: TRBJ2-7
d_call: TRBD1
cdr3_aa: CASGYTKGQGISYEQYF
cdr3_nt: TGTGCTAGTGGGTACACAAAGGGACAGGGGATCTCCTACGAGCAGTACTTC

clone_size: -
v_call: TRBV2
j_call: TRBJ1-1
d_call: -
cdr3_aa: CAIPGPKGAEAFF
cdr3_nt: TGTGCCATCCCGGGCCCCAAGGGGGCTGAAGCTTTCTTT

clone_size: -
v_call: TRBV7-9
j_call: TRBJ2-7
d_call: -
cdr3_aa: CASSLLRGYEQYF
cdr3_nt: TGTGCCAGCAGCTTATTGAGGGGCTACGAGCAGTACTTC

clone_size: -
v_call: TRBV7-6
j_call: TRBJ1-3
d_call: -
cdr3_aa: CASSLGGGNTIYF
cdr3_nt: TGTGCCAGCAGCTTAGGGGGGGGAAACACCATATATTTT

clone_size: -
v_call: TRBV2
j_call: TRBJ2-1
d_call: TRBD2
cdr3_aa: CASSRTSGGGSYNEQFF
cdr3_nt: TGTGCCAGCAGTCGGACTAGCGGGGGGGGTTCCTACAATGAGCAGTTCTTC

clone_size: once
v_call: TRBV15
j_call: TRBJ2-2
d_call: -
cdr3_aa: CATSSSWGGELFF
cdr3_nt: TGTGCCACCAGCTCATCCTGGGGCGGGGAGCTGTTTTTT

clone_size: once
v_call: TRBV13
j_call: TRBJ2-7
d_call: -
cdr3_aa: CASSPGRDEQYF
cdr3_nt: TGTGCCAGCAGCCCAGGTCGCGACGAGCAGTACTTC